This T cell receptor beta chain was found in a study of cytomegalovirus exposure and HLA in healthy donors. General study points: High sensitivity and specificity were reportedly achieved when the classifier diagnosed cytomegalovirus status. A list of more than 150 TCR beta chains associated with cytomegalovirus was given.

The data were produced by immunoSEQ multiplex PCR, yet TCRdb's version contains in-frame clones alone and is incomplete. The sample has fewer than 150,000 clones; roughly 88% are singletons. As to this clone: Its antigen is not identified.

The V end lost 6 bases, the J end lost 3 bases, and 10 bases lay between the germline ends. This CDR3 comprises 13 residues. Per the germline V gene, CDR1 is SGHVS and CDR2 is FNYEAQ. The TCR sequence derives from a young man in good health and CMV-seronegative. The sequencing input was PBMCs. The chain recombines TRBV7-6 with TRBJ2-3; D gene ambiguous. The CDR3 is CASSRGPTDTQYF. In nucleotides, the CDR3 is TGTGCCAGCAGTCGTGGGCCTACAGATACGCAGTATTTT.